This TCR beta chain came from a study of tumor and adjacent non-tumor tissue in lung cancer. Study overall: Around 4.2 million productive TCRbeta reads were obtained per sample on average. Whole-study results and caveats: Compared with tumor, normal lung showed significantly lower TCR diversity. Shorter survival was associated with higher TCR diversity in tumors.

The ends lost 0 bases at V and 4 bases at J; junction bases unmatched: 21. This CDR3 has 20 amino acids. Germline V gene sequence: CDR1 DFQATT, CDR2 SNEGSKA (reference sequence). In this sample, this clonotype turned up a few times. Its antigen is still unknown. This sample's RNA came from whole unsorted tissue. TCRbeta libraries were built with three rounds of nested PCR, modified from ARM-PCR. TCRdb itself ran the multiplex PCR reads through MiXCR, one entry per CDR3 protein. The table has roughly 150,000 distinct CDR3 sequences, roughly 66% seen once. The sequenced material came from lung tumor tissue. This sequence joins TRBV20-1 and TRBJ2-3; 8 bases agree with TRBD1. The source is a man in his sixties with small cell lung cancer. The CDR3 loop is CSARDVTGGSPRTPPDTQYF. In DNA form, the CDR3 reads TGCAGTGCTAGAGATGTAACAGGGGGATCCCCTAGGACACCTCCAGATACGCAGTATTTT.